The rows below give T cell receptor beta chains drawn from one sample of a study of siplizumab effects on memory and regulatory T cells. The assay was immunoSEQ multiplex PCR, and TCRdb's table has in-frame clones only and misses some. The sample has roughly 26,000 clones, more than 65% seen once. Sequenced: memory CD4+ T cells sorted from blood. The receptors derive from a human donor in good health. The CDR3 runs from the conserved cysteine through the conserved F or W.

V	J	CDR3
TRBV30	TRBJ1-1	CAWGSGDTEAFF
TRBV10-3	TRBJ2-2	CAISETGELFF
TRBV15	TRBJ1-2	CATSRGDRAYYGYTF
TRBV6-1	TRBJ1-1	CASSEGWGAEAFF
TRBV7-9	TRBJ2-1	CASSLGASYNEQFF
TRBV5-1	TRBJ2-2	CASISGAGPNTGELFF
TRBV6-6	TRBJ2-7	CASSAGFEQYF
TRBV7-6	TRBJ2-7	CASSSTSGYEQYF
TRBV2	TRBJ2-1	CASSGLAGWGEQFF
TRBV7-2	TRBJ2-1	CASSLEGDSHNEQFF
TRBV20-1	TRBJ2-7	CSGTSNYEQYF
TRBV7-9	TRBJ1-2	CASSSRDREINGYTF
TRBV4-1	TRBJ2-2	CASSQERGNTGELFF
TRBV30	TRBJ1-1	CAWSKGAGTEAFF
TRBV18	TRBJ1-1	CASSSTGRPFF
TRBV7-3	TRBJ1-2	CASSLQGGYTF
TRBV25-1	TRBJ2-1	CASRLGTGGGGEQFF
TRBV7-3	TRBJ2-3	CASSVDSASTDTQYF
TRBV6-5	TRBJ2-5	CASSRQGSETQYF
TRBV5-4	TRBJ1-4	CASSRTENEKLFF
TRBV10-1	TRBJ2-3	CASSESIGGTMNTQYF
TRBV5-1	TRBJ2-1	CASRPFVSGTSGVYNEQFF
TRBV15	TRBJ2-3	CATSRDLVGSTDTQYF
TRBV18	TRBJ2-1	CASSPEQVYNEQFF
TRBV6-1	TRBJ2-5	CASSEWTGTVQETQYF
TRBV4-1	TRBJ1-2	CASSQDQVGLYGYTF
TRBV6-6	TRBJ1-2	CASSLRDTHGYTF
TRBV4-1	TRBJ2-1	CASSQDLTSGRRQFF
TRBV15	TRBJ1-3	CATRPFESSGNTIYF
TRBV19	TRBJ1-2	CASSIALGSGSTRSYTF
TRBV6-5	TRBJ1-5	CASRGGRGNQPQHF
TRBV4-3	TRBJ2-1	CASSQGLADNEQFF